Shown below are 20 T cell receptor beta chains from a single sample sequenced in a study of blood T cell repertoires in COVID-19. Sequencing was performed with immunoSEQ multiplex PCR; in TCRdb, only in-frame clones are kept and a portion is missing. The sample has 110,000 or so clones; about four fifths are singletons. The material sequenced was peripheral blood. These receptor sequences come from a woman between 40 and 55 years old with acute or convalescent COVID-19.

The rearrangement uses TRBV5-4 and TRBJ1-2, with TRBD1 identical over 7 bases. With 0 bases clipped from V and 6 bases from J, the junction kept 8 bases outside the gene matches. This CDR3 region has 15 residues. From germline, CDR1 is SGHNT and CDR2 YYREEE (reference sequence). In DNA form, the CDR3 reads TGTGCCAGCAGCTTGGGAGGACAGGCGCTTAATGGCTACACCTTC. Translating it yields CASSLGGQALNGYTF.

This chain joins TRBV2 and TRBJ2-3, with unresolved D. Trimming left V 2 bases short and J 4 bases short, with 10 bases between. The CDR3 spans 14 residues. In germline, CDR1 is SNHLY, CDR2 FYNNEI. CDR3 amino acids: CASSEQNLPDTQYF. CDR3 coding DNA: TGTGCCAGCAGTGAACAGAACCTCCCAGATACGCAGTATTTT.

This clone was counted once. The CDR3 here is CASSLTAGQPQHF. The CDR3 DNA reads TGTGCCAGCAGTCTGACAGCAGGTCAGCCCCAGCATTTT. V usage is TRBV6-6 and J usage is TRBJ1-5; possibly TRBD1 for D (5 bases). This CDR3 is 13 amino acids long. The germline CDR1 and CDR2 sequences are MNHNY and SVGAGI (reference sequence). V was trimmed by 5 bases and J by 6 bases, leaving 11 bases between them.

The chain joins TRBV4-2 to TRBJ1-3, with D tentatively TRBD1 (6 bases). With 0 bases removed from V and 4 bases from J, the gap between germline ends came to 13 bases. CDR3 length equals 16 residues. CDR1 and CDR2 from the germline V gene are LGHNA and YNFKEQ. CDR3 sequence (DNA): TGTGCCAGCAGCCAAGATATGCAGGGGTGGGGAAACACCATATATTTT. Protein sequence: CASSQDMQGWGNTIYF.

The chain employs TRBV6-6 and TRBJ1-2, with 7 bases identical to TRBD1. This CDR3 contains 16 residues. V was pared by 0 bases and J by 7 bases, with 11 bases of the junction left unmatched. Per germline, CDR1 MNHNY and CDR2 SVGAGI (reference sequence). As DNA, the CDR3 is TGTGCCAGCAGTTACTCCCGACAGGGACCCGATGCTGGCTACACCTTC. This translates into CASSYSRQGPDAGYTF.

J is TRBJ1-5 and V is TRBV6-6; 7 nucleotides match TRBD1. V was clipped by 7 bases and J by 2 bases; unmatched bases: 11. The germline V gene has CDR1 MNHNY and CDR2 SVGAGI (reference sequence). This CDR3 is 16 amino acids long. The DNA of the CDR3 is TGTGCCAGCATCGACAGGGAATATAGAGGCAATCAGCCCCAGCATTTT. Translated, it gives CASIDREYRGNQPQHF.

The rearrangement joins TRBV5-4 to TRBJ2-7; 8 bases line up with TRBD2. J gave up 3 bases and V 1 base, and 18 bases lay outside the gene matches. The CDR3 is made up of 19 amino acids. In germline, CDR1 is SGHNT, CDR2 YYREEE (reference sequence). The CDR3 region is CASSLSSGGASQGYYEQYF. CDR3 bases: TGTGCCAGCAGCTTGTCCTCGGGGGGGGCTTCACAGGGCTACTACGAGCAGTACTTC.

The chain uses TRBV7-2 and TRBJ1-2, with 7 bases that match TRBD1. Germline-derived CDR1 and CDR2 are SGHTA and FQGNSA. The CDR3 spans 16 residues. Unmatched junction bases numbered 7, after V lost 1 base and J lost 2 bases. The CDR3 here is CASSLGVGGQNYGYTF. The CDR3, as DNA: TGTGCCAGCAGCTTAGGAGTTGGGGGACAGAACTATGGCTACACCTTC.

V and J are TRBV19 and TRBJ1-1; D perhaps matches TRBD1 (5 bases). Per germline, CDR1 LNHDA and CDR2 SQIVND (reference sequence). V was trimmed by 5 bases and J by 4 bases, leaving 17 bases between them. This CDR3 is 15 amino acids long. CDR3 protein: CASSSLWGGSTEAFF. The CDR3 DNA follows: TGTGCCAGTAGTTCCCTATGGGGGGGAAGCACTGAAGCTTTCTTT.

V usage is TRBV18 and J usage is TRBJ1-1; D perhaps matches TRBD1 (6 bases). CDR1 is KGHSH, CDR2 LQKENI, per germline. V was shortened by 9 bases and J by 5 bases, with 16 bases between the two germline ends. The length of the CDR3 is 13 residues. Here the CDR3 DNA reads TGTGCCAGTTCTGCGGGCAGGGGTACTGAAGCTTTCTTT. Translating it yields CASSAGRGTEAFF.

The chain carries TRBV6-2 or TRBV6-3 and TRBJ1-2, with D tentatively TRBD1 (5 bases). In germline, CDR1 is MNHEY, CDR2 SVGEGT. CDR3 length: 18 amino acids. Trimming removed 0 bases from V and 3 bases from J, with 20 bases in between. CDR3 nucleotides: TGTGCCAGCAGTTACTCGACTTTGGGCCAGGGTCTGGACTATGGCTACACCTTC. Translated, it gives CASSYSTLGQGLDYGYTF.

The rearrangement links TRBV23-1 to TRBJ2-7; TRBD2 agrees at 11 bases. TRBV23-1 is an open reading frame, and its role is uncertain. The V and J ends lost 2 bases and 4 bases, in that order; junction bases with no gene match: 7. The CDR3 sequence is 16 residues long. The CDR3 loop is CASSQNTSGGTYEQYF. The CDR3 bases are TGCGCCAGCAGTCAAAACACTAGCGGGGGAACGTACGAGCAGTACTTC.

This chain links TRBV6-6 with TRBJ2-2; TRBD2 might be the D (5 bases). The CDR3 contains 13 residues. Trimming pared 4 bases from V and 4 bases from J, leaving 7 bases between. CDR1 and CDR2 (germline): MNHNY, SVGAGI (reference sequence). CDR3 DNA sequence: TGTGCCAGCAGTTCGGGGATCACCGGGGAGCTGTTTTTT. It codes for CASSSGITGELFF.

This clone was detected only a few times. This chain uses TRBV20-1 with TRBJ2-7; 7 nucleotides match TRBD1. The CDR3 runs to 11 residues. CDR1 DFQATT and CDR2 SNEGSKA come from the germline V gene (reference sequence). V shed 6 bases, J shed 3 bases, and the junction held 2 bases outside the gene matches. CDR3 sequence: CSARTGYEQYF. In nucleotides, the CDR3 is TGCAGTGCCCGGACAGGCTACGAGCAGTACTTC.

For the CDR3, the DNA is TGCAGCGTTGGGAGACAGGGATACGATGGCTACACCTTC. It is translated as CSVGRQGYDGYTF. This rearrangement joins TRBV29-1 to TRBJ1-2; 7 nucleotides match TRBD1. CDR3 length equals 13 residues. Germline CDR1 SQVTM, CDR2 ANQGSEA. The V and J ends lost 4 bases and 6 bases, in that order; junction bases with no gene match: 8.

This rearrangement joins TRBV6-1 to TRBJ1-1, with a tentative D call TRBD1 (5 bases). Looked up from germline, CDR1 is MNHNS and CDR2 is SASEGT. There are 15 residues in the CDR3. V lost 1 base to trimming and J lost 4 bases, with 13 bases between them. The CDR3 reads CASSEDLGGSTEAFF. In DNA form, the CDR3 reads TGTGCCAGCAGTGAAGACCTCGGGGGGTCCACTGAAGCTTTCTTT.

The chain couples TRBV5-5 to TRBJ1-1; tentatively, D is TRBD1 (5 bases). CDR3 length: 14 amino acids. The germline V and J ends were trimmed by 4 bases and 1 base, with 11 bases remaining between them. Germline CDR1 SGHKS, CDR2 YYEKEE (reference sequence). DNA of the CDR3: TGTGCCAGCAGCCGCTCAGGGTGGAACACTGAAGCTTTCTTT. It is translated as CASSRSGWNTEAFF. Full variable domain (remainder filled in from reference TRBV5-5 and TRBJ1-1): DAGVTQSPTHLIKTRGQQVTLRCSPISGHKSVSWYQQVLGQGPQFIFQYYEKEERGRGNFPDRFSARQFPNYSSELNVNALLLGDSALYLCASSRSGWNTEAFFGQGTRLTVV.

The V gene is TRBV5-4, the J gene TRBJ1-2; the match to TRBD1 covers 10 bases. The germline V gene encodes CDR1 SGHNT and CDR2 YYREEE (reference sequence). The CDR3 runs 12 residues. The V gene end was trimmed by 5 bases and the J gene end by 8 bases; junction bases not matched to a gene: 3. The CDR3 sequence: CASSRDRGGYTF. In DNA form, the CDR3 reads TGTGCCAGCAGTCGGGACAGGGGAGGCTACACCTTC.

This rearrangement joins TRBV24-1 to TRBJ1-6; D may be TRBD1 (6 bases). V was trimmed by 9 bases and J by 8 bases, leaving 13 bases between them. The CDR3 loop spans 13 amino acids. Germline loops: CDR1 KGHDR, CDR2 SFDVKD. For the CDR3, the DNA is TGTGCCACCTTCCTGGGGGCAGATTCACCCCTCCACTTT. Translating gives CATFLGADSPLHF.

This clone was seen a single time. This same CDR3 is encoded by further DNA sequences in the sample. This chain joins TRBV12-3 or TRBV12-4 and TRBJ2-7; D gene ambiguous. V lost 3 bases to trimming and J lost 3 bases, with 6 bases between them. The CDR3 has 12 amino acids. CDR3: CASSFGSYEQYF. The CDR3 DNA reads as TGTGCCAGCAGTTTTGGCAGCTACGAGCAGTACTTC.